This T cell receptor (beta chain) is drawn from a study of metastatic and nonmetastatic thyroid tumors. Study at large: Malignant and benign thyroid patients had repertoires compared in peripheral blood and tumor or nodule tissue.

The germline V and J ends were trimmed by 4 bases and 1 base, with 19 bases remaining between them. The CDR3 contains 16 residues. In germline, CDR1 is DFQATT, CDR2 SNEGSKA (reference sequence). The sample holds many counts of this clone. Antigen unknown. All patients reached thyroid surgery having received no treatment beforehand. MiXCR re-clonotyped the PCR reads for TCRdb. The table includes fewer than 16,000 clones, roughly 24% detected once. Study conclusions and caveats: Relative to benign nodules, malignant thyroid tumors were reportedly characterized by significantly elevated TCR beta diversity in blood and tumor.

The chain carries TRBV20-1 and TRBJ2-5; D may be TRBD2 (6 bases). The TCR was taken from a female donor with papillary thyroid cancer or a benign thyroid nodule (not recorded which). Some clones in this sample may be carry-over from other donors' samples. The sequencing sample was made of tumor tissue. The CDR3 spells CSATFYGTGLQETQYF. Written as DNA, the CDR3 is TGCAGTGCTACATTTTACGGGACGGGACTCCAAGAGACCCAGTACTTC.